This is a list of T cell receptor beta chains from one sample in a study of blood T cell repertoires in COVID-19. The protocol was immunoSEQ multiplex PCR, while the TCRdb copy is restricted to in-frame clones and leaves out a portion. Found here are just over 250,000 clones, roughly 88% of them singletons; the top ten hold about a tenth. The material sequenced was peripheral blood. Every receptor here comes from an older woman with COVID-19, enrolled during active disease. The conserved cysteine and the conserved F or W are not part of the CDR3 here. The D gene is left open where the match is weak. Clone size is given for some rows only: seen once, a few or many times, or a class if the clone is expanded.

CDR3 protein	D gene	clone size	J gene	V gene
ASSLRQGIGYT	TRBD1	.	TRBJ1-2	TRBV5-4
ASTQTGGDGYT	TRBD1	.	TRBJ1-2	TRBV2
ARSPLGGRNTEAF	.	.	TRBJ1-1	TRBV5-3
ASTQGAFNQPQH	TRBD1	.	TRBJ1-5	TRBV6-5
ASNTGQGVSDTQY	TRBD1	.	TRBJ2-3	TRBV19
ASSAQLGLAGDNIQY	TRBD2	.	TRBJ2-4	TRBV9
ASRPGLAVPVGNEQY	TRBD2	.	TRBJ2-7	TRBV5-5
ASSVRSGRYNEQF	TRBD2	.	TRBJ2-1	TRBV2
ATSVPRGGLSGELF	TRBD1	.	TRBJ2-2	TRBV24-1
ASSSPGQPSGNTIY	TRBD1	.	TRBJ1-3	TRBV25-1
ASSPDREGYGYT	TRBD1	.	TRBJ1-2	TRBV27
ASSPPSGWGSYNEQF	.	.	TRBJ2-1	TRBV3-1/TRBV3-2
ASSAGSEGYEQY	.	many	TRBJ2-7	TRBV9
SVEPRPGTQY	.	.	TRBJ2-5	TRBV29-1
ASSLTSGRGYEQY	TRBD2	once	TRBJ2-7	TRBV5-4
ASSYLSSHRETQY	.	.	TRBJ2-5	TRBV6-2/TRBV6-3
ASSRGTAYNYGYT	TRBD1	.	TRBJ1-2	TRBV3-1/TRBV3-2
ASWGDFA	.	.	TRBJ2-7	TRBV19
SVDLRGADTQY	.	.	TRBJ2-3	TRBV29-1
ASSIKAGSYEQY	TRBD2	.	TRBJ2-7	TRBV19
ASSIAGGSSYNEQF	TRBD2	.	TRBJ2-1	TRBV2
ASSPLAGADTQY	TRBD2	once	TRBJ2-3	TRBV18